This T cell receptor beta chain is from a study of CD8 T cells in ankylosing spondylitis. Findings and limits, study-wide: Within ankylosing spondylitis blood, a TCR beta motif made up of eight or nine highly homologous variants appeared to be characteristic.

MiXCR, applied by TCRdb to the 5' RACE reads, yields one record per CDR3 protein. The table has some 840,000 distinct CDR3 sequences, approximately 10% seen once; the top ten hold approximately 0.5%. Looked up from germline, CDR1 is LGHNA and CDR2 is YNFKEQ. V gave up 1 base and J gave up 4 bases; unmatched junction bases: 7. The CDR3 has 17 residues. Of note for this clonotype: Its antigen is still unknown.

This receptor was obtained from a male donor with ankylosing spondylitis. Sequencing was done on a sample of blood, either unsorted or a sorted T cell fraction (not recorded which). J is TRBJ2-1 and V is TRBV4-2; 10 nucleotides align to TRBD1. In DNA form, the CDR3 reads TGTGCCAGCAGCCAAGGTGGGACAGGGGATTATTACAATGAGCAGTTCTTC. Amino acid sequence: CASSQGGTGDYYNEQFF.